The 15 T cell receptor beta chains listed next were all sequenced from one sample in a study of cytomegalovirus exposure and HLA in healthy donors. PCR involved 60 Vbeta and 13 Jbeta primers. Generated by immunoSEQ multiplex PCR, the TCRdb table keeps only in-frame clones and is missing some. Among under 200,000 clones listed, about 80% were seen once. Sequencing was performed on PBMCs. The source of these receptors is a man between 50 and 59 years old in good health and CMV-seropositive.

This chain connects TRBV15 to TRBJ2-1; D is possibly TRBD2 (5 bases). V lost 7 bases to trimming and J lost 0 bases, with 13 bases between them. The CDR3 runs to 15 residues. Germline-derived CDR1 and CDR2 are LNHNV and YYDKDF (reference sequence). CDR3 amino acids: CATNLALGSYNEQFF. CDR3 sequence (DNA): TGTGCCACCAACCTAGCACTCGGCTCCTACAATGAGCAGTTCTTC.

The gene calls are TRBV30 and TRBJ2-7, with 7 bases that match TRBD2. V lost 3 bases, J lost 6 bases, and 8 bases stayed unmatched. The CDR3 length is 13 residues. CDR1 is GTSNPN and CDR2 is SVGIG in the germline V gene (reference sequence). The CDR3 region is CAWSDGRRIEQYF. CDR3 nucleotides: TGTGCCTGGAGCGACGGGAGGAGGATCGAGCAGTACTTC. The variable domain in full, with the rest retrieved from reference TRBV30 and TRBJ2-7, is SQTIHQWPATLVQPVGSPLSLECTVEGTSNPNLYWYRQAAGRGLQLLFYSVGIGQISSEVPQNLSASRPQDRQFILSSKKLLLSDSGFYLCAWSDGRRIEQYFGPGTRLTVT.

The chain is built from TRBV28 and TRBJ2-7; perhaps TRBD2 as D (5 bases). The CDR3 loop spans 11 amino acids. Germline loops: CDR1 MDHEN, CDR2 SYDVKM. This CDR3 is CASSYRGRLFV. The DNA for the CDR3 is TGTGCCAGCAGTTATCGGGGTCGCCTTTTCGTG.

The V and J genes are TRBV6-1 and TRBJ2-7; the D gene could be TRBD1 or TRBD2 (5 bases each). The CDR3 covers 14 residues. Trimming took 5 bases from V and 2 from J, leaving 13 bases between them. Germline V gives CDR1 MNHNS, CDR2 SASEGT. Written as DNA, the CDR3 is TGTGCCAGCAGTAAAGGGACGGAGGCCTACGAGCAGTACTTC. Its translation: CASSKGTEAYEQYF.

This clone was detected a few times. CDR3 residues: CASRATGRSGNTIYF. CDR3 DNA sequence: TGTGCCAGCAGGGCAACAGGGCGCTCTGGAAACACCATATATTTT. This chain joins TRBV6-5 and TRBJ1-3; D may be TRBD1 (6 bases). Germline V gene sequence: CDR1 MNHEY, CDR2 SVGAGI. Deletions cut 6 bases from V and 0 bases from J, with 12 bases between. This CDR3 spans 15 amino acids.

The chain uses TRBV6-6 and TRBJ2-7, with 8 bases fitting TRBD1. Trimming cost V 5 bases and J 2 bases; bases outside gene matches: 8. Germline V lookup: CDR1 MNHNY, CDR2 SVGAGI (reference sequence). This CDR3 comprises 15 residues. CDR3 protein: CASSRGQGSPYEQYF. In nucleotides, the CDR3 is TGTGCCAGCAGTCGCGGACAGGGAAGTCCCTACGAGCAGTACTTC.

The chain employs TRBV2 and TRBJ2-2; D possibly corresponds to TRBD2 (5 bases). Germline V gives CDR1 SNHLY, CDR2 FYNNEI. Trimming cost V 8 bases and J 4 bases, with 11 bases left between them. The CDR3 runs to 13 residues. The CDR3 sequence: CASRAGPTGELFF. In nucleotides, the CDR3 is TGTGCCAGCCGCGCGGGTCCCACCGGGGAGCTGTTTTTT. The whole variable domain, remainder taken from reference TRBV2 and TRBJ2-2, is EPEVTQTPSHQVTQMGQEVILRCVPISNHLYFYWYRQILGQKVEFLVSFYNNEISEKSEIFDDQFSVERPDGSNFTLKIRSTKLEDSAMYFCASRAGPTGELFFGEGSRLTVL.

The chain couples TRBV5-1 to TRBJ1-1, with 10 bases aligning to TRBD1. The CDR3 totals 14 residues. J gave up 6 bases and V 4 bases, and 6 bases lay outside the gene matches. Per the germline V gene, CDR1 is SGHRS and CDR2 is YFSETQ. This chain's CDR3 is CASSPGTGVSEAFF. In DNA, the CDR3 is TGCGCCAGCAGCCCTGGGACAGGGGTCTCTGAAGCTTTCTTT. The full variable domain, its missing parts supplied by reference TRBV5-1 and TRBJ1-1, is KAGVTQTPRYLIKTRGQQVTLSCSPISGHRSVSWYQQTPGQGLQFLFEYFSETQRNKGNFPGRFSGRQFSNSRSEMNVSTLELGDSALYLCASSPGTGVSEAFFGQGTRLTVV.

The chain joins TRBV29-1 to TRBJ2-1; tentative D call: TRBD1 (5 bases). The CDR3 spans 16 residues. Germline V gives CDR1 SQVTM, CDR2 ANQGSEA. Trimming took 1 base from V and 0 from J, leaving 13 bases between them. In DNA, the CDR3 is TGCAGCGTTGAAGGCAACCAAGGGGTCTCCTACAATGAGCAGTTCTTC. Amino acid sequence: CSVEGNQGVSYNEQFF.

In this sample, this clone turned up a few times. The chain combines TRBV4-2 with TRBJ2-5; 7 bases agree with TRBD1. Trimming cost V 2 bases and J 6 bases; bases outside gene matches: 3. CDR3 size: 13 residues. Germline V CDR1 and CDR2: LGHNA, YNFKEQ. The CDR3 DNA is TGTGCCAGCAGCCAACGACAGGGACAGACCCAGTACTTC. It codes for CASSQRQGQTQYF.

The rearrangement links TRBV30 to TRBJ1-6; D is uncertain. The CDR3 runs 13 residues. Trimming pared 6 bases from V and 5 bases from J, leaving 11 bases between. From germline, CDR1 is GTSNPN and CDR2 SVGIG (reference sequence). The CDR3 DNA reads as TGTGCCTGTAATCCACAGAATAATTCACCCCTCCACTTT. Amino acids: CACNPQNNSPLHF.

In nucleotides, the CDR3 is TGCAGTGCTTACCGAGAGCATGGCTACACCTTC. Amino acids: CSAYREHGYTF. The chain carries TRBV20-1 and TRBJ1-2, with D hard to call. Germline V gene data show CDR1 as DFQATT and CDR2 as SNEGSKA (reference sequence). Trimming took 5 bases from V and 6 from J, leaving 10 bases between them. CDR3 length: 11 amino acids.

The V gene is TRBV5-1, the J gene TRBJ2-3; 7 positions agree with TRBD2. CDR3 length equals 13 residues. V was clipped by 3 bases and J by 4 bases; unmatched bases: 2. Germline V gene sequence: CDR1 SGHRS, CDR2 YFSETQ. Here the CDR3 reads CASSSLAADTQYF. In DNA, the CDR3 is TGCGCCAGCAGCTCCCTAGCGGCAGATACGCAGTATTTT.

The rearrangement uses TRBV6-5 and TRBJ1-2, with D perhaps TRBD1 (5 bases). V dropped 5 bases and J dropped 4 bases, with 17 bases sitting between them. The germline gives CDR1 MNHEY, CDR2 SVGAGI. This CDR3 contains 15 residues. The CDR3 DNA reads TGTGCCAGCAGTCTCTCCCGGGGGTTTGGCTATGGCTACACCTTC. Its protein product is CASSLSRGFGYGYTF.

V and J are TRBV5-8 and TRBJ1-2; possible D gene TRBD1, 6 bases. Trimming shortened V by 1 base and J by 2 bases, and 15 bases separated the two germline ends. The CDR3 has 16 residues. Germline V gene lookup returns CDR1 SGHTS and CDR2 YDEGEE. CDR3 in amino acids: CASSLTLQGRNYGYTF. The CDR3 coding sequence is TGTGCCAGCAGCTTGACCCTACAGGGAAGGAACTATGGCTACACCTTC.